Below are 24 T cell receptor beta chains sequenced from a single sample in a study of cytomegalovirus exposure and HLA in healthy donors. PCR primers comprised 60 Vbeta and 13 Jbeta primers. Produced via immunoSEQ multiplex PCR; TCRdb's table is partial and in-frame only. The data hold 150,000 to 200,000 clones, with 70% to 80% observed a single time. Specimen: PBMCs. These receptors came from a man aged 30 to 39 in good health and CMV-seropositive.

The rearrangement joins TRBV5-1 to TRBJ2-5; 10 bases match TRBD1. The V gene end was trimmed by 3 bases and the J gene end by 2 bases; junction bases not matched to a gene: 10. The CDR3 is made up of 17 amino acids. The germline CDR1 and CDR2 sequences are SGHRS and YFSETQ. CDR3 nucleotide sequence: TGCGCCAGCAGCTACTTCTCGGGACAGGGGTTTCAAGAGACCCAGTACTTC. Encoded protein: CASSYFSGQGFQETQYF.

This chain links TRBV4-3 with TRBJ2-2; tentative D call: TRBD1 (7 bases). V was pared by 2 bases and J by 0 bases, with 10 bases between. The germline V gene has CDR1 LGHNA and CDR2 YSLEER. This CDR3 region has 16 residues. CDR3 bases: TGCGCCAGCAGCCAATCAGGGGGGACGAACACCGGGGAGCTGTTTTTT. Protein: CASSQSGGTNTGELFF.

This clone was detected a few times. V and J are TRBV6-1 and TRBJ1-1; 8 nucleotides line up with TRBD1. In germline, CDR1 is MNHNS, CDR2 SASEGT. This CDR3 has 14 amino acids. V was pared by 7 bases and J by 4 bases, with 8 bases of the junction left unmatched. CDR3 coding DNA: TGTGCCAGCACCGTAGACAGGGGTGGCACTGAAGCTTTCTTT. Translating it yields CASTVDRGGTEAFF.

V is TRBV2 and J is TRBJ1-2; 7 nucleotides align to TRBD1. CDR3 length equals 13 residues. V trimming: 8 bases; J trimming: 4 bases; junction bases outside the gene matches: 7. Germline CDR1 SNHLY, CDR2 FYNNEI. The CDR3 is CASLLTGSYGYTF. As DNA, the CDR3 is TGTGCCAGCCTTTTGACAGGGTCCTATGGCTACACCTTC.

The rearrangement joins TRBV20-1 to TRBJ2-3; D remains ambiguous. The length of the CDR3 is 11 residues. In germline, CDR1 is DFQATT, CDR2 SNEGSKA (reference sequence). V lost 5 bases, J lost 4 bases, and 7 bases lay in between. CDR3 loop: CSAPLADTQYF. As DNA, the CDR3 is TGCAGTGCTCCTTTAGCAGATACGCAGTATTTT.

The sample holds a few counts of this clone. This rearrangement joins TRBV19 to TRBJ1-6, with 7 bases that match TRBD1. The trim removed 5 bases at V and 6 bases at J, leaving 4 bases unmatched. The germline V gene has CDR1 LNHDA and CDR2 SQIVND (reference sequence). The length of the CDR3 is 14 residues. The CDR3 region has the DNA TGTGCCAGTAGTGACAGGGCCCTTAATTCACCCCTCCACTTT. It codes for CASSDRALNSPLHF. Together with reference TRBV19 and TRBJ1-6, the CDR3 gives the full variable domain: DGGITQSPKYLFRKEGQNVTLSCEQNLNHDAMYWYRQDPGQGLRLIYYSQIVNDFQKGDIAEGYSVSREKKESFPLTVTSAQKNPTAFYLCASSDRALNSPLHFGNGTRLTVT.

This sequence joins TRBV29-1 and TRBJ2-2, with D possibly matching TRBD1 (5 bases). V was trimmed by 5 bases and J by 4 bases, leaving 11 bases between them. This CDR3 spans 13 amino acids. CDR1 and CDR2 from the germline V gene are SQVTM and ANQGSEA. The CDR3 bases are TGCAGCGTTCGGACCCAGGGCACCGGGGAGCTGTTTTTT. This codes for CSVRTQGTGELFF.

The chain recombines TRBV6-6 with TRBJ1-2; 8 bases fit TRBD1. This CDR3 comprises 14 residues. V dropped 5 bases and J dropped 1; count of bases not matched to a gene: 3. CDR1 and CDR2 (germline): MNHNY, SVGAGI (reference sequence). The CDR3 sequence is CASSGQGNNYGYTF. The DNA of the CDR3 is TGTGCCAGCAGTGGACAGGGTAATAACTATGGCTACACCTTC.

Only one count was recorded for this clone. The V and J genes are TRBV6-6 and TRBJ2-7, with 10 bases matching TRBD1. With 6 bases clipped from V and 2 bases from J, the junction kept 7 bases outside the gene matches. The CDR3 consists of 15 residues. Germline CDR1 is MNHNY and CDR2 is SVGAGI (reference sequence). CDR3 DNA sequence: TGTGCCAGCAGCCCGAGACAGGGGGCAGCCTACGAGCAGTACTTC. This encodes CASSPRQGAAYEQYF.

This rearrangement joins TRBV28 to TRBJ2-1, with TRBD1 matching over 12 bases. The germline V gene has CDR1 MDHEN and CDR2 SYDVKM. V lost 3 bases, J lost 5 bases, and 5 bases stayed unmatched. The CDR3 contains 16 residues. CDR3 nucleotides: TGTGCCAGCAGTTTTTGGGGACAGGGGGCAAACAATGAGCAGTTCTTC. Its translation: CASSFWGQGANNEQFF.

This clone was seen more than once but under ten times. V usage is TRBV6-5 and J usage is TRBJ2-2, with D perhaps matching TRBD1 (6 bases). V was cut by 4 bases and J by 5 bases, with 14 bases left in between. The CDR3 has 15 residues. Germline-derived CDR1 and CDR2 are MNHEY and SVGAGI. The CDR3 reads CASSSTAGVTGELFF. The CDR3 coding sequence is TGTGCCAGCAGTTCAACCGCAGGGGTAACCGGGGAGCTGTTTTTT.

The genes are TRBV7-2 and TRBJ1-2; a possible D gene is TRBD1 (6 bases). Germline loops: CDR1 SGHTA, CDR2 FQGNSA. This CDR3 is built from 13 residues. The V end lost 1 base, the J end lost 8 bases, and 11 bases lay between the germline ends. As DNA, the CDR3 is TGTGCCAGCAGCTTAGAGGCAGGGGAAGGCTACACCTTC. Amino acid sequence: CASSLEAGEGYTF.

This clone has only a few counts. The genes are TRBV6-5 and TRBJ2-5; 7 nucleotides match TRBD1. V was pared by 4 bases and J by 5 bases, with 13 bases of the junction left unmatched. Germline lookup yields CDR1 MNHEY and CDR2 SVGAGI. CDR3 length: 16 amino acids. CDR3 nucleotides: TGTGCCAGCAGTTCCTCGGGACAGAGCCCCCGGGAGACCCAGTACTTC. Its translation is CASSSSGQSPRETQYF.

The chain couples TRBV7-9 to TRBJ1-3; 7 bases agree with TRBD1. The trim removed 1 base at V and 0 bases at J, leaving 6 bases unmatched. There are 17 residues in the CDR3. Germline-derived CDR1 and CDR2 are SEHNR and FQNEAQ (reference sequence). The CDR3 nucleotides read TGTGCCAGCAGCTTAGTCGGGACAGTGAGCTCTGGAAACACCATATATTTT. Amino acid sequence: CASSLVGTVSSGNTIYF.

The V call is TRBV19, the J call TRBJ2-3, with TRBD1 matching 7 bases. The CDR3 is 14 residues long. CDR1 is LNHDA and CDR2 is SQIVND in the germline V gene (reference sequence). V lost 4 bases and J lost 2; bases outside the gene matches: 3. The DNA for the CDR3 is TGTGCCAGTAGTAAACAGGGGAACACAGATACGCAGTATTTT. Its protein is CASSKQGNTDTQYF.

The CDR3 protein is CASGPRDLSGELFF. CDR3 nucleotides: TGTGCCAGCGGGCCCAGGGATCTCTCCGGGGAGCTGTTTTTT. This chain connects TRBV7-9 to TRBJ2-2; TRBD1 is a possible D gene (5 bases). CDR3 size: 14 residues. Germline V gene sequence: CDR1 SEHNR, CDR2 FQNEAQ (reference sequence). V was pared by 8 bases and J by 6 bases, with 16 bases between.

V and J are TRBV18 and TRBJ1-6; D perhaps matches TRBD1 (6 bases). The CDR3 runs 14 residues. Deletions cut 4 bases from V and 4 bases from J, with 8 bases between. Germline lookup yields CDR1 KGHSH and CDR2 LQKENI. DNA of the CDR3: TGTGCCAGCTCACTAGGACAGTATAATTCACCCCTCCACTTT. It yields the protein CASSLGQYNSPLHF. The variable domain in full, with the rest retrieved from reference TRBV18 and TRBJ1-6, is NAGVMQNPRHLVRRRGQEARLRCSPMKGHSHVYWYRQLPEEGLKFMVYLQKENIIDESGMPKERFSAEFPKEGPSILRIQQVVRGDSAAYFCASSLGQYNSPLHFGNGTRLTVT.

The V gene is TRBV7-8, the J gene TRBJ2-7; weak D call: TRBD1 (6 bases). CDR1 and CDR2 (germline): SGHVS, FQNEAQ. The CDR3 loop spans 14 amino acids. V was shortened by 1 base and J by 0 bases, with 7 bases between the two germline ends. The CDR3 bases are TGTGCCAGCAGCTTAGAGGACAGCTCCTACGAGCAGTACTTC. Encoded protein: CASSLEDSSYEQYF.

The chain uses TRBV7-8 and TRBJ1-5, with a weak D call TRBD1 (5 bases). V was shortened by 5 bases and J by 0 bases, with 17 bases between the two germline ends. Looked up from germline, CDR1 is SGHVS and CDR2 is FQNEAQ. CDR3 length: 17 residues. The CDR3 loop is CASSPGRGSYSNQPQHF. In DNA, the CDR3 is TGTGCCAGCAGCCCCGGGCGGGGGAGCTATAGCAATCAGCCCCAGCATTTT.

This chain links TRBV7-9 with TRBJ1-2; D is uncertain. There are 15 residues in the CDR3. Trimming removed 1 base at V and 1 base at J, with 10 bases between. CDR1 and CDR2 from the germline V gene are SEHNR and FQNEAQ (reference sequence). CDR3 in amino acids: CASSLVGSFNYGYTF. The CDR3 DNA sequence: TGTGCCAGCAGCTTAGTGGGGAGCTTTAACTATGGCTACACCTTC.

The rearrangement links TRBV7-2 to TRBJ2-3, with TRBD2 as a possible D gene (6 bases). Per the germline V gene, CDR1 is SGHTA and CDR2 is FQGNSA. This CDR3 has 15 residues. Trimming removed 4 bases at V and 1 base at J, with 12 bases between. The CDR3: CASSSGTSRTDTQYF. The CDR3 coding sequence is TGTGCCAGCAGCTCCGGGACTTCTCGCACAGATACGCAGTATTTT.

The gene calls are TRBV7-6 and TRBJ2-7; TRBD2 is a possible D gene (6 bases). Germline V lookup: CDR1 SGHVS, CDR2 FNYEAQ. V lost 3 bases, J lost 2 bases, and 14 bases lay in between. CDR3 size: 15 residues. Written as DNA, the CDR3 is TGTGCCAGCAGCTTGGCGGGACGTCAGACCTACGAGCAGTACTTC. Amino acid sequence: CASSLAGRQTYEQYF. Full variable domain (remainder filled in from reference TRBV7-6 and TRBJ2-7): GAGVSQSPRYKVTKRGQDVALRCDPISGHVSLYWYRQALGQGPEFLTYFNYEAQQDKSGLPNDRFSAERPEGSISTLTIQRTEQRDSAMYRCASSLAGRQTYEQYFGPGTRLTVT.

This sequence joins TRBV7-9 and TRBJ2-1; the match to TRBD1 covers 7 bases. Unmatched junction bases numbered 15, after V lost 3 bases and J lost 1 base. This CDR3 region has 19 residues. The germline CDR1 and CDR2 sequences are SEHNR and FQNEAQ (reference sequence). The chain's CDR3 is CASSFGEAIQGLSYNEQFF. The DNA of the CDR3 is TGTGCCAGCAGCTTTGGTGAAGCCATACAGGGGTTATCCTACAATGAGCAGTTCTTC.

The chain uses TRBV4-1 and TRBJ1-5, with 9 bases matching TRBD1. From germline, CDR1 is MGHRA and CDR2 YSYEKL. The CDR3 is 14 residues long. V lost 4 bases and J lost 7; bases outside the gene matches: 5. CDR3 nucleotides: TGCGCCAGCAGCCCGGGGACAGGGCTCCAGCCCCAGCATTTT. It codes for CASSPGTGLQPQHF.